This T cell receptor (beta chain) derives from a study of technical replicates of blood from a few donors. Data came from immunoSEQ multiplex PCR; TCRdb stores just in-frame clones and leaves some out. The sample yields 65,000 to 85,000 clones, roughly 91% seen once. The CDR3 consists of 15 residues. Per germline, CDR1 SGHTA and CDR2 FQGNSA. J gave up 5 bases and V 5 bases, and 9 bases lay outside the gene matches. The clonotype comes from a human donor in good health. The chain is built from TRBV7-2 and TRBJ2-7, with 10 positions matching TRBD2. Source material: T cells isolated from PBMCs. The CDR3 region has the DNA TGTGCCAGCAGCCCCCTAGCGGGAGTGTGGAACGAGCAGTACTTC. It codes for CASSPLAGVWNEQYF.